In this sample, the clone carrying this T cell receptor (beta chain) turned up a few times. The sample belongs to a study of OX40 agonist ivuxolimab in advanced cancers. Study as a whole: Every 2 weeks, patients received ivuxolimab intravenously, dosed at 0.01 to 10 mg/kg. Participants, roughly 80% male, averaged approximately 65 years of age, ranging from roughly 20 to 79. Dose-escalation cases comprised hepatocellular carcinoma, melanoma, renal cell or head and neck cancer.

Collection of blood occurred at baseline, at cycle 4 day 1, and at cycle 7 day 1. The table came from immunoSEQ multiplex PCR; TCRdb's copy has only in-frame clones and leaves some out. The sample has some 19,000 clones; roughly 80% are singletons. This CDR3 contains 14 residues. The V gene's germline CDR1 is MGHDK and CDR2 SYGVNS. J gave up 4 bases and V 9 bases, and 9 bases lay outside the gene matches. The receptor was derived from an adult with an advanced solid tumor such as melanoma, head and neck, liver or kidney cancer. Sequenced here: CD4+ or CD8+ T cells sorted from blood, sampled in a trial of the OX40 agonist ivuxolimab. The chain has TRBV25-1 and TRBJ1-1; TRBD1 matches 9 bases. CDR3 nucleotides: TGTGCCAGTACTATGACAGGGGGTTCCACTGAAGCTTTCTTT. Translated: CASTMTGGSTEAFF.